The 28 T cell receptor beta chains reported below all come from one sample, sequenced in a study of blood T cell repertoires in COVID-19. Here immunoSEQ multiplex PCR was the method, and the copy in TCRdb shows in-frame clones only, minus some. The sample records around 71,000 clones, about 89% being singletons. What was sequenced was peripheral blood. These TCRs come from a woman aged 60-75 years with acute or convalescent COVID-19.

The CDR3, as DNA: TGTGCCAGCAGTCCGGGACAGGGCCGTCGAGCTTTCTTT. Its translation: CASSPGQGRRAFF. The gene calls are TRBV12-3 or TRBV12-4 and TRBJ1-1; 9 bases align to TRBD1. The V segment lost 5 bases and the J segment 10 bases; nucleotides outside the gene matches: 8. This CDR3 comprises 13 residues.

The genes are TRBV4-2 and TRBJ1-2, with 10 bases fitting TRBD1. J lost 1 base, V lost 3 bases, and 5 bases had no gene match. Germline V gives CDR1 LGHNA, CDR2 YNFKEQ. This CDR3 is built from 16 residues. CDR3 sequence: CASSQGTGEGNYGYTF. The CDR3 DNA reads as TGTGCCAGCAGCCAGGGGACAGGGGAAGGTAACTATGGCTACACCTTC.

The chain recombines TRBV4-2 with TRBJ2-2, with no clear D. Germline values: CDR1 LGHNA, CDR2 YNFKEQ. The CDR3 is 14 residues long. With 1 base removed from V and 0 bases from J, the gap between germline ends came to 3 bases. CDR3 sequence: CASSQATNTGELFF. The CDR3 DNA sequence: TGTGCCAGCAGCCAAGCCACGAACACCGGGGAGCTGTTTTTT.

The chain uses TRBV28 and TRBJ1-1; a possible D gene is TRBD1 (5 bases). Trimming shortened V by 4 bases and J by 4 bases, and 10 bases separated the two germline ends. This CDR3 has 13 amino acids. From germline, CDR1 is MDHEN and CDR2 SYDVKM. Here the CDR3 reads CASSYSGSTEAFF. The CDR3 nucleotides are TGTGCCAGCAGTTATTCAGGGTCCACTGAAGCTTTCTTT.

The J gene is TRBJ2-7, the V gene TRBV5-4; 11 bases match TRBD2. The CDR3 runs to 15 residues. With 4 bases clipped from V and 4 bases from J, the junction kept 7 bases outside the gene matches. Germline values: CDR1 SGHNT, CDR2 YYREEE (reference sequence). This CDR3 is CASSVEASGRYEQYF. For the CDR3, the DNA is TGTGCCAGCAGCGTGGAAGCTAGCGGGAGGTACGAGCAGTACTTC.

On this clone itself: A read error may produce the germline difference seen at one junction end. The chain carries TRBV10-3 and TRBJ1-1; D gene unclear. This CDR3 is built from 14 residues. Looked up from germline, CDR1 is ENHRY and CDR2 is SYGVKD. The chain's CDR3 is CAINEGPGNTEAFF. DNA of the CDR3: TGTGCCATCAATGAGGGTCCGGGGAACACTGAAGCTTTCTTT.

This clone is judged medium-sized. The gene calls are TRBV19 and TRBJ2-5; the match to TRBD2 covers 9 bases. This CDR3 region has 17 residues. Trimming took 4 bases from V and 0 from J; bases not matched to a gene: 9. Germline loops: CDR1 LNHDA, CDR2 SQIVND (reference sequence). The CDR3 sequence is CASSKGAGGSYQETQYF. The CDR3 DNA follows: TGTGCCAGTAGTAAAGGAGCGGGAGGATCGTACCAAGAGACCCAGTACTTC. Full variable domain (outside the CDR3, taken from reference TRBV19 and TRBJ2-5): DGGITQSPKYLFRKEGQNVTLSCEQNLNHDAMYWYRQDPGQGLRLIYYSQIVNDFQKGDIAEGYSVSREKKESFPLTVTSAQKNPTAFYLCASSKGAGGSYQETQYFGPGTRLLVL.

The chain couples TRBV7-9 to TRBJ2-2, with 8 bases aligning to TRBD2. V shed 6 bases and J 2 bases; nucleotides not matched to a gene: 11. Germline V gene sequence: CDR1 SEHNR, CDR2 FQNEAQ (reference sequence). CDR3 length: 17 residues. The CDR3 protein is CASSPRTGGPNTGELFF. For the CDR3, the DNA is TGTGCCAGCAGTCCCCGGACGGGGGGGCCTAACACCGGGGAGCTGTTTTTT.

V and J are TRBV7-2 and TRBJ2-1; the match to TRBD2 covers 12 bases. The CDR3 is made up of 15 amino acids. With V trimmed by 4 bases and J by 6 bases, 4 bases remained unmatched. The germline CDR1 and CDR2 sequences are SGHTA and FQGNSA. The CDR3 DNA is TGTGCCAGCAGCTCAGGACTAGCGGGGATCAATGAGCAGTTCTTC. Translated, it gives CASSSGLAGINEQFF.

This clone was observed a handful of times. V and J are TRBV6-6 and TRBJ1-3; 8 bases are shared with TRBD1. Looked up from germline, CDR1 is MNHNY and CDR2 is SVGAGI (reference sequence). Trimming removed 5 bases from V and 4 bases from J; junction bases left unmatched: 1. This CDR3 is 13 amino acids long. CDR3 residues: CASSGQGGNTIYF. The CDR3 DNA reads TGTGCCAGCAGTGGACAGGGCGGAAACACCATATATTTT.

The rearrangement joins TRBV4-1 to TRBJ2-7; 8 positions match TRBD1. Losses at the gene ends were 0 bases for V and 3 bases for J; bases not matched to a gene: 4. This CDR3 is built from 15 residues. Germline values: CDR1 MGHRA, CDR2 YSYEKL. The CDR3 nucleotides read TGCGCCAGCAGCCAAGAGGGACAGGCCATCTACGAGCAGTACTTC. This sequence encodes CASSQEGQAIYEQYF.

This rearrangement joins TRBV21-1 to TRBJ1-3; TRBD1, the D gene given by the table, was not confirmed from the DNA. TRBV21-1 is listed as a pseudogene. CDR3 size: 18 residues. CDR3 protein: CASSKSRLADRPGNTIYF. For the CDR3, the DNA is TGTGCCAGCAGCAAATCCCGCCTCGCGGACAGACCTGGAAACACCATATATTTT.

V and J are TRBV6-2 or TRBV6-3 and TRBJ2-3, with a weak D call TRBD1 (6 bases). Germline V lookup: CDR1 MNHEY, CDR2 SVGEGT. Trimming stripped 2 bases from V and 2 bases from J, with 11 bases between. The CDR3 covers 15 residues. In DNA form, the CDR3 reads TGTGCCAGCAGTTACATCGGACAGAACACAGATACGCAGTATTTT. It specifies CASSYIGQNTDTQYF.

The chain has TRBV28 and TRBJ2-7; D is unclear. V gave up 3 bases and J gave up 4 bases, with 7 bases separating them. Germline lookup yields CDR1 MDHEN and CDR2 SYDVKM. CDR3 size: 12 residues. The CDR3 sequence is CASSFLTYEQYF. In DNA, the CDR3 is TGTGCCAGCAGTTTTTTAACATACGAGCAGTACTTC.

The DNA of the CDR3 is TGTGCCAGCAAACAGGGGGCAGATACGCAGTATTTT. Protein product: CASKQGADTQYF. The genes are TRBV25-1 and TRBJ2-3; 8 bases agree with TRBD1. CDR1 MGHDK and CDR2 SYGVNS come from the germline V gene. This CDR3 is built from 12 residues. J gave up 4 bases and V 7 bases, and 1 base lay outside the gene matches.

The chain is built from TRBV29-1 and TRBJ1-5; maybe TRBD1 (5 bases). V was cut by 6 bases and J by 4 bases, with 16 bases left in between. The CDR3 is 14 amino acids. Per germline, CDR1 SQVTM and CDR2 ANQGSEA. CDR3 loop: CSVAQGIENQPQHF. Written as DNA, the CDR3 is TGCAGCGTCGCCCAGGGAATTGAGAATCAGCCCCAGCATTTT. The variable domain in full, completed from reference TRBV29-1 and TRBJ1-5, reads SAVISQKPSRDICQRGTSLTIQCQVDSQVTMMFWYRQQPGQSLTLIATANQGSEATYESGFVIDKFPISRPNLTFSTLTVSNMSPEDSSIYLCSVAQGIENQPQHFGDGTRLSIL.

V is TRBV2 and J is TRBJ1-4, with TRBD1 matching 8 bases. The germline gives CDR1 SNHLY, CDR2 FYNNEI. The CDR3 has 14 residues. V gave up 7 bases and J gave up 8 bases; unmatched junction bases: 9. This chain's CDR3 is CASNNQGAEEKLFF. The DNA for the CDR3 is TGTGCCAGCAATAATCAGGGGGCGGAAGAAAAACTGTTTTTT.

The chain employs TRBV7-9 and TRBJ1-1; possible D gene TRBD1, 5 bases. This CDR3 spans 15 amino acids. Trimming removed 5 bases at V and 0 bases at J, with 13 bases between. Germline values: CDR1 SEHNR, CDR2 FQNEAQ (reference sequence). CDR3 DNA sequence: TGTGCCAGCAGCCCGCGATCAGGGATGAACACTGAAGCTTTCTTT. Residues: CASSPRSGMNTEAFF. Based on the CDR3 plus reference TRBV7-9 and TRBJ1-1, the full variable domain is DTGVSQNPRHKITKRGQNVTFRCDPISEHNRLYWYRQTLGQGPEFLTYFQNEAQLEKSRLLSDRFSAERPKGSFSTLEIQRTEQGDSAMYLCASSPRSGMNTEAFFGQGTRLTVV.

For the CDR3, the DNA is TGTGCTAGTGGTCTCCAAGAGACCCAGTACTTC. Translating gives CASGLQETQYF. The chain carries TRBV12-5 and TRBJ2-5; no reliable D call. This CDR3 region has 11 residues. The germline V gene encodes CDR1 LGHNT and CDR2 FRNRAP. The ends were cut back, 5 bases at V and 1 base at J, with 2 bases in the middle.

The chain combines TRBV19 with TRBJ1-5; D uncertain. The V gene lost 8 bases and the J gene lost 4 bases, with 15 bases spanning the gap. The CDR3 is made up of 14 amino acids. The germline gives CDR1 LNHDA, CDR2 SQIVND (reference sequence). The CDR3 reads CASSGRSENQPQHF. In nucleotides, the CDR3 is TGTGCCAGTTCGGGGAGGTCAGAGAATCAGCCCCAGCATTTT.

This chain uses TRBV28 with TRBJ1-1; no firm D call. The CDR3 has 12 amino acids. Germline lookup yields CDR1 MDHEN and CDR2 SYDVKM. V was clipped by 3 bases and J by 5 bases, with 7 bases between them. The CDR3 DNA is TGTGCCAGCAGTTTGTCAGTAACTGAAGCTTTCTTT. Amino acids: CASSLSVTEAFF. Variable domain in full (rest from reference TRBV28 and TRBJ1-1): DVKVTQSSRYLVKRTGEKVFLECVQDMDHENMFWYRQDPGLGLRLIYFSYDVKMKEKGDIPEGYSVSREKKERFSLILESASTNQTSMYLCASSLSVTEAFFGQGTRLTVV.

The chain carries TRBV11-2 and TRBJ2-7; perhaps TRBD1 as D (5 bases). The CDR3 is made up of 13 amino acids. V was shortened by 5 bases and J by 6 bases, with 14 bases between the two germline ends. In germline, CDR1 is SGHAT, CDR2 FQNNGV. CDR3 sequence reads: CASSPIQGGEQYF. CDR3 DNA sequence: TGTGCCAGCAGCCCCATCCAGGGTGGCGAGCAGTACTTC.

This chain uses TRBV28 with TRBJ2-5; D gene ambiguous. The CDR3 totals 12 residues. Trimming took 8 bases from V and 1 from J, leaving 8 bases between them. Germline-derived CDR1 and CDR2 are MDHEN and SYDVKM. The CDR3 here is CASCEAQETQYF. The CDR3 nucleotides are TGTGCCAGCTGTGAGGCCCAAGAGACCCAGTACTTC.

The chain recombines TRBV7-6 with TRBJ2-1; TRBD1 aligns across 8 bases. The CDR3 is 16 residues long. Unmatched junction bases numbered 15, after V lost 4 bases and J lost 10 bases. CDR1 is SGHVS and CDR2 is FNYEAQ in the germline V gene. The CDR3 DNA reads TGTGCCAGCAGCTCCCGAGGGGGGACAGGCATCGGGGAGCAGTTCTTC. It encodes CASSSRGGTGIGEQFF.

V gene TRBV7-8 combines with J gene TRBJ1-1; 11 nucleotides agree with TRBD1. Trimming cost V 4 bases and J 0 bases; bases outside gene matches: 16. This CDR3 has 20 residues. CDR1 is SGHVS, CDR2 FQNEAQ, per germline. The CDR3 is CASSSRRFQGQGGLNTEAFF. DNA for the CDR3: TGTGCCAGCAGCTCCCGGCGTTTTCAGGGACAGGGGGGGTTGAACACTGAAGCTTTCTTT.

The gene calls are TRBV7-2 and TRBJ1-1; 8 bases agree with TRBD1. This CDR3 region has 15 residues. J was trimmed by 5 bases and V by 6 bases; bases with no gene match: 11. Germline CDR1 reads SGHTA; CDR2 reads FQGNSA. The CDR3, as DNA: TGTGCCAGCAGACTAACAACCACAGGGGGGACTGAAGCTTTCTTT. Amino acids: CASRLTTTGGTEAFF.

The V and J genes are TRBV4-3 and TRBJ2-5, with D hard to call. Germline loops: CDR1 LGHNA, CDR2 YSLEER. The CDR3 sequence is 14 residues long. The ends were cut back, 4 bases at V and 4 bases at J, with 13 bases in the middle. In DNA form, the CDR3 reads TGCGCCAGCAGCCGACATGTTGGTTTAGAGACCCAGTACTTC. It specifies CASSRHVGLETQYF.

The table lists this clone with a count of one. The rearrangement uses TRBV5-1 and TRBJ2-1; TRBD2 is a possible D gene (6 bases). This CDR3 is built from 18 residues. V dropped 4 bases and J dropped 4 bases, with 24 bases sitting between them. CDR1 and CDR2 (germline): SGHRS, YFSETQ. Here the CDR3 DNA reads TGCGCCAGCAGCCTCTACTCGGGGGTAGGGATATTATACAATGAGCAGTTCTTC. Its translation is CASSLYSGVGILYNEQFF.